One sample yielded the 9 T cell receptor beta chains listed below, sequenced in a study of identifying expanded T cells in peripheral blood. Using immunoSEQ multiplex PCR, the repertoire was profiled, and TCRdb retains in-frame clones only, with some absent. Of 70,000 to 95,000 clones in the sample, around nine tenths are singletons; the top ten hold 7% to 7.5%. Material for sequencing was blood. These receptors originate from a person between 18 and 70 years old in good health.

This clone was observed once. This chain joins TRBV6-5 and TRBJ1-1; D remains ambiguous. This CDR3 is built from 15 residues. The germline V gene encodes CDR1 MNHEY and CDR2 SVGAGI. V was clipped by 2 bases and J by 1 base, with 11 bases between them. CDR3 sequence (DNA): TGTGCCAGCAGTTACGATCCAGTTCCGAACACTGAAGCTTTCTTT. Translated, it gives CASSYDPVPNTEAFF.

The V call is TRBV18, the J call TRBJ1-2; D possibly corresponds to TRBD1 (5 bases). The CDR3 has 15 amino acids. Germline V CDR1 and CDR2: KGHSH, LQKENI. Trimming pared 1 base from V and 5 bases from J, leaving 14 bases between. CDR3 in amino acids: CASSPRPQDRYGYTF. CDR3 sequence (DNA): TGTGCCAGCTCACCACGGCCACAGGATCGGTATGGCTACACCTTC.

The rearrangement links TRBV18 to TRBJ1-4, with TRBD1 matching 9 bases. The CDR3 totals 15 residues. Germline CDR1 is KGHSH and CDR2 is LQKENI. After removal of 4 bases from V and 4 bases from J, the junction contained 4 bases not matched to a gene. The CDR3 bases are TGTGCCAGCTCACTCACGGGACAGGGTAATGAAAAACTGTTTTTT. This codes for CASSLTGQGNEKLFF.

This chain uses TRBV29-1 with TRBJ1-2, with D possibly TRBD1 on 6 matching bases. V lost 4 bases, J lost 5 bases, and 14 bases lay in between. In germline, CDR1 is SQVTM, CDR2 ANQGSEA. The CDR3 totals 13 residues. As DNA, the CDR3 is TGCAGCGTTGCGGGGGGCGACCTTTATGGCTACACCTTC. Translated: CSVAGGDLYGYTF.

The chain recombines TRBV9 with TRBJ2-1; 8 nucleotides agree with TRBD2. Germline CDR1 and CDR2: SGDLS and YYNGEE. V dropped 1 base and J dropped 5; count of bases not matched to a gene: 8. This CDR3 is 16 amino acids long. The CDR3 protein is CASSVRGREGNNEQFF. The CDR3 DNA sequence: TGTGCCAGCAGCGTAAGGGGCCGGGAGGGCAACAATGAGCAGTTCTTC. Full variable domain (missing parts from reference TRBV9 and TRBJ2-1): DSGVTQTPKHLITATGQRVTLRCSPRSGDLSVYWYQQSLDQGLQFLIQYYNGEERAKGNILERFSAQQFPDLHSELNLSSLELGDSALYFCASSVRGREGNNEQFFGPGTRLTVL.

V usage is TRBV2 and J usage is TRBJ2-1, with 8 bases that match TRBD1. The CDR3 covers 13 residues. V lost 6 bases and J lost 3; bases outside the gene matches: 1. Germline V gene sequence: CDR1 SNHLY, CDR2 FYNNEI. This CDR3 reads CASSGQGYNEQFF. Here the CDR3 DNA reads TGTGCCAGCAGCGGACAGGGCTACAATGAGCAGTTCTTC.

The chain links TRBV29-1 to TRBJ1-1; 7 nucleotides agree with TRBD1. Looked up from germline, CDR1 is SQVTM and CDR2 is ANQGSEA. V shed 3 bases and J 5 bases; nucleotides not matched to a gene: 9. The CDR3 covers 14 residues. CDR3 region: CSVDIGGTGTEAFF. The CDR3, as DNA: TGCAGCGTTGATATAGGGGGCACAGGGACTGAAGCTTTCTTT.

This sequence joins TRBV9 and TRBJ2-3, with 7 bases fitting TRBD1. The CDR3 is made up of 15 amino acids. Unmatched junction bases numbered 4, after V lost 0 bases and J lost 3 bases. From germline, CDR1 is SGDLS and CDR2 YYNGEE. The CDR3: CASSVDRGRTDTQYF. The CDR3 DNA reads as TGTGCCAGCAGCGTAGACAGGGGAAGAACAGATACGCAGTATTTT.

The genes are TRBV23-1 and TRBJ2-1; TRBD2 matches 8 bases. TRBV23-1 is an ORF for which the function is uncertain. The CDR3 is made up of 16 amino acids. J lost 1 base, V lost 2 bases, and 4 bases had no gene match. As DNA, the CDR3 is TGCGCCAGCAGTCAAAGCGGGAGCCCTTCCTACAATGAGCAGTTCTTC. This encodes CASSQSGSPSYNEQFF.